Presented here are 12 T cell receptor beta chains from one specimen sequenced in a study of cytomegalovirus exposure and HLA in healthy donors. The protocol was immunoSEQ multiplex PCR, while the TCRdb copy is restricted to in-frame clones and leaves out a portion. The sample records about 330,000 clones, about 90% being singletons. Sample: PBMCs. Receptors originate from a woman aged 30 to 39 in good health and CMV-seropositive.

The V call is TRBV7-2, the J call TRBJ2-5, with D possibly matching TRBD1 (6 bases). V was shortened by 2 bases and J by 0 bases, with 7 bases between the two germline ends. This CDR3 is 14 amino acids long. The germline V gene has CDR1 SGHTA and CDR2 FQGNSA. CDR3 DNA: TGTGCCAGCAGCTTAACAGGGTACCAAGAGACCCAGTACTTC. Translating gives CASSLTGYQETQYF.

This clone was detected only once. The chain joins TRBV9 to TRBJ1-1; D call uncertain. CDR1 is SGDLS and CDR2 is YYNGEE in the germline V gene. The CDR3 extends over 13 amino acids. V was cut by 4 bases and J by 2 bases, with 9 bases left in between. The chain's CDR3 is CASSKGKNTEAFF. CDR3 nucleotides: TGTGCCAGCAGCAAGGGAAAAAACACTGAAGCTTTCTTT.

CDR3 region: CASSGTEKVAQYF. The CDR3 DNA sequence: TGCGCCAGCAGCGGAACAGAGAAGGTGGCCCAGTACTTC. The chain couples TRBV4-1 to TRBJ2-5; D remains unclear. This CDR3 is 13 amino acids long. Germline assignment: CDR1 MGHRA and CDR2 YSYEKL. V shed 5 bases and J shed 9 bases, with 16 bases lying between them.

CDR3 DNA sequence: TGTGCCAGCAGCCAAGTTGGCCGGGGGGAAAAACTGTTTTTT. It specifies CASSQVGRGEKLFF. This chain joins TRBV4-2 and TRBJ1-4, with a weak D call TRBD1 (5 bases). Germline CDR1 and CDR2: LGHNA and YNFKEQ. V lost 1 base, J lost 8 bases, and 11 bases lay in between. The CDR3 contains 14 residues.

In its sample, this clone was seen a few times. The gene calls are TRBV6-1 and TRBJ1-6; D is perhaps TRBD1 (5 bases). Trimming took off 1 base at V and 6 bases at J, with 16 bases between the two ends. Germline loops: CDR1 MNHNS, CDR2 SASEGT. The CDR3 runs to 17 residues. The CDR3 region is CASSEEPTAGVNSPLHF. CDR3 in DNA: TGTGCCAGCAGTGAAGAACCGACAGCCGGGGTTAATTCACCCCTCCACTTT.

With regard to this clone: Other DNA sequences in the sample encode the same CDR3. This chain links TRBV19 with TRBJ1-1; perhaps TRBD1 as D (5 bases). Per germline, CDR1 LNHDA and CDR2 SQIVND (reference sequence). This CDR3 is built from 14 residues. V lost 2 bases to trimming and J lost 1 base, with 8 bases between them. CDR3: CASSIQGPNTEAFF. DNA for the CDR3: TGTGCCAGTAGTATACAGGGACCGAACACTGAAGCTTTCTTT. The full variable domain, rest sourced from reference TRBV19 and TRBJ1-1, is DGGITQSPKYLFRKEGQNVTLSCEQNLNHDAMYWYRQDPGQGLRLIYYSQIVNDFQKGDIAEGYSVSREKKESFPLTVTSAQKNPTAFYLCASSIQGPNTEAFFGQGTRLTVV.

This clone was observed once. The gene calls are TRBV28 and TRBJ2-7; possible D gene TRBD1, 6 bases. The CDR3 is 12 amino acids. The V gene's germline CDR1 is MDHEN and CDR2 SYDVKM. Trimming pared 2 bases from V and 5 bases from J, leaving 7 bases between. The CDR3 sequence: CASSLGDNEQYF. The CDR3 DNA reads as TGTGCCAGCAGTTTAGGGGACAACGAGCAGTACTTC.

This sequence joins TRBV9 and TRBJ2-1; no clear D gene. V was shortened by 4 bases and J by 4 bases, with 24 bases between the two germline ends. The V gene's germline CDR1 is SGDLS and CDR2 YYNGEE. There are 18 residues in the CDR3. The CDR3 spells CASSPRSSPNRIYNEQFF. The CDR3 bases are TGTGCCAGCAGCCCGAGGAGTTCCCCCAATCGAATTTACAATGAGCAGTTCTTC.

V gene TRBV4-3 combines with J gene TRBJ2-1; TRBD1 might be the D (5 bases). V lost 4 bases to trimming and J lost 3 bases, with 10 bases between them. Germline values: CDR1 LGHNA, CDR2 YSLEER. This CDR3 has 14 residues. The CDR3 reads CASSLGADYNEQFF. The CDR3 DNA reads as TGCGCCAGCAGCCTTGGGGCAGACTACAATGAGCAGTTCTTC.

The CDR3 coding sequence is TGTGCCTGGAGTGACGGGACAGGGGCTGGAAACACCATATATTTT. Amino acids: CAWSDGTGAGNTIYF. The rearrangement joins TRBV30 to TRBJ1-3, with 10 bases fitting TRBD1. The germline V gene encodes CDR1 GTSNPN and CDR2 SVGIG (reference sequence). The CDR3 totals 15 residues. V gave up 1 base and J gave up 2 bases; unmatched junction bases: 2. Based on the CDR3 plus reference TRBV30 and TRBJ1-3, the full variable domain is SQTIHQWPATLVQPVGSPLSLECTVEGTSNPNLYWYRQAAGRGLQLLFYSVGIGQISSEVPQNLSASRPQDRQFILSSKKLLLSDSGFYLCAWSDGTGAGNTIYFGEGSWLTVV.

V and J are TRBV30 and TRBJ2-1; maybe TRBD1 (5 bases). Germline-derived CDR1 and CDR2 are GTSNPN and SVGIG (reference sequence). The V gene lost 4 bases and the J gene lost 9 bases, with 13 bases spanning the gap. This CDR3 is 12 amino acids long. The chain's CDR3 is CAWNGLQVEQFF. CDR3 coding DNA: TGTGCCTGGAATGGGCTACAGGTTGAGCAGTTCTTC.

This chain uses TRBV11-2 with TRBJ2-1; D is undetermined. V was shortened by 0 bases and J by 5 bases, with 8 bases between the two germline ends. Germline V gene data show CDR1 as SGHAT and CDR2 as FQNNGV. The CDR3 spans 14 residues. CDR3 protein: CASSLDLSHNEQFF. The CDR3, as DNA: TGTGCCAGCAGCTTAGATCTTTCACACAATGAGCAGTTCTTC. The complete variable domain, with remaining parts taken from reference TRBV11-2 and TRBJ2-1, reads EAGVAQSPRYKIIEKRQSVAFWCNPISGHATLYWYQQILGQGPKLLIQFQNNGVVDDSQLPKDRFSAERLKGVDSTLKIQPAKLEDSAVYLCASSLDLSHNEQFFGPGTRLTVL.